This is a list of T cell receptor beta chains from one sample in a study of shared clonotypes between healthy human individuals. Sequencing was performed with immunoSEQ multiplex PCR; in TCRdb, only in-frame clones are kept and a portion is missing. The sample has approximately 120,000 clones, under 70% seen once. Sequencing was done on a sample of memory CD8+ T cells sorted from blood. The receptors originated from a woman aged 25-40 years in good health. The CDR3 runs from the conserved cysteine through the conserved F or W. The D gene is left open where the match is weak. Clone size is stated in some rows and not others, as once, few, many or a class when expanded.

V gene	clone size	D gene	J gene	CDR3 protein	CDR3 DNA
TRBV25-1	.	TRBD1	TRBJ1-4	CASSTSGQASTNEKLFF	TGTGCCAGCAGTACATCCGGACAGGCCTCAACTAATGAAAAACTGTTTTTT
TRBV25-1	.	.	TRBJ2-7	CASGGAGATYEQYF	TGTGCCAGCGGGGGGGCAGGGGCAACCTACGAGCAGTACTTC
TRBV10-3	.	.	TRBJ2-7	CAIGRSLSSYEQYF	TGTGCCATTGGGAGGTCACTAAGCTCCTACGAGCAGTACTTC
TRBV6-8	.	.	TRBJ2-5	CASSRGPEETQYF	TGTGCCAGCAGCCGAGGGCCGGAAGAGACCCAGTACTTC
TRBV5-8	.	TRBD1	TRBJ1-5	CASSLSTGGRNQPQHF	TGTGCCAGCAGCTTGAGCACAGGGGGCAGAAATCAGCCCCAGCATTTT
TRBV27	.	.	TRBJ2-1	CASSNSYNEQFF	TGTGCCAGCAGTAACAGTTACAATGAGCAGTTCTTC
TRBV28	.	TRBD1	TRBJ2-7	CASSFGTGIYEQYF	TGTGCCAGCAGTTTCGGGACAGGAATCTACGAGCAGTACTTC
TRBV4-2	.	TRBD2	TRBJ2-3	CASTLAGEVTDTQYF	TGTGCCAGCACCCTAGCGGGAGAAGTTACGGATACGCAGTATTTT
TRBV6-5	.	.	TRBJ2-2	CASMIQTGYTGELFF	TGTGCCAGCATGATCCAGACAGGTTATACCGGGGAGCTGTTTTTT
TRBV5-5	.	.	TRBJ2-7	CASSGALREISYEQYF	TGTGCCAGCAGCGGGGCCCTCAGGGAAATCTCCTACGAGCAGTACTTC
TRBV27	once	TRBD1	TRBJ2-7	CATGEDRGYEQYF	TGTGCCACCGGCGAGGACAGGGGTTACGAGCAGTACTTC
TRBV4-1	.	TRBD1	TRBJ1-1	CASSPRPRDSYTEAFF	TGCGCCAGCAGCCCGAGACCCCGGGACAGCTACACTGAAGCTTTCTTT
TRBV11-2	.	.	TRBJ2-7	CASSLEPPWSIMAYEQYF	TGTGCCAGCAGCTTAGAACCCCCCTGGTCCATCATGGCCTACGAGCAGTACTTC
TRBV28	few	.	TRBJ2-2	CASSPTGYTGELFF	TGTGCCAGCAGCCCCACCGGCTACACCGGGGAGCTGTTTTTT
TRBV2	.	TRBD1	TRBJ2-2	CASSADRATGELFF	TGTGCCAGCAGTGCCGACAGGGCCACCGGGGAGCTGTTTTTT
TRBV5-1	few	TRBD2	TRBJ2-7	CASTIAGEGNEQYF	TGCGCCAGCACTATAGCGGGAGAGGGCAACGAGCAGTACTTC
TRBV10-3	.	.	TRBJ1-1	CAISEPLNTEAFF	TGTGCCATCAGTGAGCCCCTCAACACTGAAGCTTTCTTT
TRBV21-1	.	.	TRBJ2-7	CASRGYLGSDRGQNDEQYF	TGTGCCAGCAGGGGTTATCTGGGGTCGGACAGGGGGCAGAACGACGAGCAGTACTTC
TRBV30	.	.	TRBJ1-2	CARFRRDSLNYGYTF	TGTGCCCGCTTCCGCCGGGACTCGCTTAACTATGGCTACACCTTC
TRBV5-1	.	.	TRBJ2-2	CASSLVTRLPQLRELFF	TGCGCCAGCAGCTTGGTAACACGTCTACCCCAACTTAGGGAGCTGTTTTTT
TRBV28	.	.	TRBJ1-2	CASSPPEDGSVRYTF	TGTGCCAGCAGTCCTCCCGAGGACGGCAGTGTGCGCTACACCTTC
TRBV28	.	.	TRBJ2-1	CASSLGRYNEQFF	TGTGCCAGCAGTTTGGGGCGGTACAATGAGCAGTTCTTC
TRBV2	.	.	TRBJ2-3	CASSEGGRVTDTQYF	TGTGCCAGCAGTGAAGGCGGTAGGGTCACAGATACGCAGTATTTT
TRBV27	.	TRBD1	TRBJ2-7	CASSLSRTGPGEQYF	TGTGCCAGCAGTTTATCAAGGACAGGGCCAGGGGAGCAGTACTTC
TRBV10-2	.	.	TRBJ2-7	CASTRGDISYEQYF	TGCGCCAGCACCCGCGGGGACATCTCCTACGAGCAGTACTTC
TRBV14	.	TRBD2	TRBJ2-3	CASSQDSGSAADTQYF	TGTGCCAGCAGCCAAGATAGCGGGAGTGCGGCAGATACGCAGTATTTT
TRBV5-1	.	.	TRBJ2-1	CASSSFLAVPSNEQFF	TGCGCCAGCAGCTCTTTCTTAGCGGTCCCCTCGAATGAGCAGTTCTTC
TRBV6-1	.	.	TRBJ2-7	CASSERSAGSYEQYF	TGTGCCAGCAGTGAAAGGTCGGCGGGGTCTTACGAGCAGTACTTC
TRBV28	.	TRBD1	TRBJ1-4	CASSAPQGATNEKLFF	TGTGCCAGCAGTGCCCCCCAGGGGGCAACTAATGAAAAACTGTTTTTT
TRBV5-1	.	TRBD2	TRBJ2-7	CASSLAGLSSLEQYF	TGCGCCAGCAGCTTAGCGGGACTCAGCTCTCTTGAGCAGTACTTC
TRBV5-1	.	TRBD1	TRBJ1-4	CASSLGQGAVEKLFF	TGCGCCAGCAGCTTGGGACAGGGGGCAGTTGAAAAACTGTTTTTT
TRBV9	.	.	TRBJ2-1	CASSVELVHEQFF	TGTGCCAGCAGCGTAGAACTGGTTCATGAGCAGTTCTTC
TRBV6-4	few	TRBD2	TRBJ2-2	CASSDSRESGTGELFF	TGTGCCAGCAGTGACTCGCGGGAGAGTGGGACCGGGGAGCTGTTTTTT
TRBV13	.	TRBD2	TRBJ2-3	CASSSGLAGVRDTQYF	TGTGCCAGCAGTTCCGGACTAGCGGGAGTCCGAGATACGCAGTATTTT
TRBV7-9	.	.	TRBJ1-1	CASSLSRGHSSTEAFF	TGTGCCAGCAGCTTATCCCGGGGGCATTCGAGCACTGAAGCTTTCTTT
TRBV6-4	.	.	TRBJ2-3	CASSTGTSSTDTQYF	TGTGCCAGCAGTACCGGGACATCTAGCACAGATACGCAGTATTTT
TRBV2	.	.	TRBJ1-5	CASSEHRAGNQPQHF	TGTGCCAGCAGTGAACACAGGGCTGGCAATCAGCCCCAGCATTTT
TRBV19	many	.	TRBJ1-5	CASSIGYSNQPQHF	TGTGCCAGTAGTATCGGGTATAGCAATCAGCCCCAGCATTTT
TRBV15	.	TRBD2	TRBJ2-2	CATSRERGLAGVAFRAGELFF	TGTGCCACCAGCAGAGAACGGGGACTAGCGGGAGTGGCCTTTAGGGCCGGGGAGCTGTTTTTT
TRBV27	.	.	TRBJ2-7	CASSFGGWEAEQYF	TGTGCCAGCAGTTTTGGGGGATGGGAGGCCGAGCAGTACTTC
TRBV5-6	.	.	TRBJ1-1	CASSLVGTEAFF	TGTGCCAGCAGCCTCGTGGGGACTGAAGCTTTCTTT
TRBV2	.	.	TRBJ2-3	CASRPLDSGTLGGTQYF	TGTGCCAGCAGGCCCCTGGACTCAGGGACCCTAGGGGGTACGCAGTATTTT
TRBV28	.	.	TRBJ1-2	CASSPVLIGYTF	TGTGCCAGCAGTCCCGTGCTAATAGGCTACACCTTC
TRBV10-1	.	.	TRBJ2-2	CASTGTRPPAGELFF	TGCGCCAGCACAGGGACCCGTCCCCCAGCCGGGGAGCTGTTTTTT
TRBV6-5	once	TRBD1	TRBJ1-1	CASSLRTGTNTEAFF	TGTGCCAGCAGCCTGAGGACAGGGACGAACACTGAAGCTTTCTTT
TRBV7-7	.	.	TRBJ2-5	CASSFRLEETQYF	TGTGCCAGCAGCTTTAGGTTAGAGGAGACCCAGTACTTC
TRBV7-9	.	.	TRBJ2-1	CASTGEGGGPSSYNEQFF	TGTGCCAGCACCGGAGAGGGTGGGGGGCCCAGTTCCTACAATGAGCAGTTCTTC
TRBV6-4	.	.	TRBJ1-2	CASSDTEFYGYTF	TGTGCCAGCAGTGACACAGAGTTCTATGGCTACACCTTC